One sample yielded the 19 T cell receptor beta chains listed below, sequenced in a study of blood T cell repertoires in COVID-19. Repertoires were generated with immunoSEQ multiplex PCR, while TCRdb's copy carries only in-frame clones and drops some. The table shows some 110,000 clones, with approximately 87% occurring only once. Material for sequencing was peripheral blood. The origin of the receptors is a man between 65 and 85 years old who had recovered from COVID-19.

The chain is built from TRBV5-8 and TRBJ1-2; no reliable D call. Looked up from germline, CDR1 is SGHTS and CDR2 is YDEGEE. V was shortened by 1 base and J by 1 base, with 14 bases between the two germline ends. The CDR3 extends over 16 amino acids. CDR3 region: CASSLIGYRSNYGYTF. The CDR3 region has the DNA TGTGCCAGCAGCTTGATTGGGTACCGGAGTAACTATGGCTACACCTTC.

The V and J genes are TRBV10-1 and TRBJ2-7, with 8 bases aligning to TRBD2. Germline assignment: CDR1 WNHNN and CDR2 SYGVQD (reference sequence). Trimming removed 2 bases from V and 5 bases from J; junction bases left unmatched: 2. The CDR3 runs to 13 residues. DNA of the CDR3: TGCGCCAGCAGTGAGCCCGGGGGGGACGAGCAGTACTTC. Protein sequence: CASSEPGGDEQYF.

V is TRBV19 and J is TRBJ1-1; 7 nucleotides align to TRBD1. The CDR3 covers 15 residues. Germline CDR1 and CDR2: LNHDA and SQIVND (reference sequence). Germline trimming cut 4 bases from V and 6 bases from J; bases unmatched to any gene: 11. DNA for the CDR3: TGTGCCAGTAGTAGGAGGGGGCGGGTTGGCCCTGAAGCTTTCTTT. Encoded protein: CASSRRGRVGPEAFF.

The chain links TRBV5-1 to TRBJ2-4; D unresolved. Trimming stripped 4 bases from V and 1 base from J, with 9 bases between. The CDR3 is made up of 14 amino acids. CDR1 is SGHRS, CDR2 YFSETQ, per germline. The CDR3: CASSPVKAKNIQYF. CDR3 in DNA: TGCGCCAGCAGCCCAGTAAAGGCCAAAAACATTCAGTACTTC.

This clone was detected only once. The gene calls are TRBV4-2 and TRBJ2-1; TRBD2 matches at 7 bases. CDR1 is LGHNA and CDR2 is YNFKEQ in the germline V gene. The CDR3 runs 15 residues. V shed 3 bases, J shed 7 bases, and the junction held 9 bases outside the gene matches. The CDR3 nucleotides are TGTGCCAGCAGCCAGAGACTAGCTCGTCCAAATGAGCAGTTCTTC. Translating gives CASSQRLARPNEQFF.

CDR3 residues: CASSLGREEEKLFF. DNA of the CDR3: TGTGCCAGCAGCTTAGGACGGGAGGAGGAAAAACTGTTTTTT. The chain carries TRBV7-9 and TRBJ1-4, with D unclear. V shed 1 base and J shed 8 bases, with 11 bases lying between them. The CDR3 loop spans 14 amino acids. CDR1 SEHNR and CDR2 FQNEAQ come from the germline V gene (reference sequence).

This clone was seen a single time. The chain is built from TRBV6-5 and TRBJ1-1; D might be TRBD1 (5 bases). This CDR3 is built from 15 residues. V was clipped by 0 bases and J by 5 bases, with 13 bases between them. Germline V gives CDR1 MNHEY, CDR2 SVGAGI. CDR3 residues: CASSYSGRVPTEAFF. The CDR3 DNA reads TGTGCCAGCAGTTACTCGGGCAGGGTGCCGACTGAAGCTTTCTTT.

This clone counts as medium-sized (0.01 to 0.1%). CDR3 sequence reads: CASRLIPASWGNEQFF. The CDR3, as DNA: TGTGCCAGCAGACTTATCCCCGCTAGCTGGGGCAATGAGCAGTTCTTC. The J gene is TRBJ2-1, the V gene TRBV7-9; D may be TRBD2 (5 bases). The V gene lost 6 bases and the J gene lost 6 bases, with 21 bases spanning the gap. CDR3 size: 16 residues. Per germline, CDR1 SEHNR and CDR2 FQNEAQ (reference sequence). The full variable domain, its missing parts supplied by reference TRBV7-9 and TRBJ2-1, is DTGVSQNPRHKITKRGQNVTFRCDPISEHNRLYWYRQTLGQGPEFLTYFQNEAQLEKSRLLSDRFSAERPKGSFSTLEIQRTEQGDSAMYLCASRLIPASWGNEQFFGPGTRLTVL.

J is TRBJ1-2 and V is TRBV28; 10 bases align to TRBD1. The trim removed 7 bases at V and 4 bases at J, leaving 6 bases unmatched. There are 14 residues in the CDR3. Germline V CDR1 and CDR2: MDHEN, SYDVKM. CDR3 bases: TGTGCCAGCATCCCGGGACAGGGGTCCTATGGCTACACCTTC. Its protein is CASIPGQGSYGYTF.

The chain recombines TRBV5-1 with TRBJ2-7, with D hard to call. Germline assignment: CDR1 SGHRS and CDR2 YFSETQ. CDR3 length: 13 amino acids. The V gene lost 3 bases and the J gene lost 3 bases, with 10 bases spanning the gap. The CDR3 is CASSSQTNYEQYF. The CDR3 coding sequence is TGCGCCAGCAGCTCACAGACCAACTACGAGCAGTACTTC.

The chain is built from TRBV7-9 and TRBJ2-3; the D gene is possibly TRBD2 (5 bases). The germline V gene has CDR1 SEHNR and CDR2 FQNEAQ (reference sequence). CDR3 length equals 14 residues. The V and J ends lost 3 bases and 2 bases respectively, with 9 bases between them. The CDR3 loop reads CASSLLAATDTQYF. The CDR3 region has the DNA TGTGCCAGCAGCTTGCTAGCTGCCACAGATACGCAGTATTTT.

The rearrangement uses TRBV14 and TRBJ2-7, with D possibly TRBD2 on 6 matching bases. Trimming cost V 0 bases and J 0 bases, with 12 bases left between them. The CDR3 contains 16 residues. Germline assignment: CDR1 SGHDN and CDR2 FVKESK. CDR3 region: CASSQDGGGSSYEQYF. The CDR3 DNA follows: TGTGCCAGCAGCCAAGATGGGGGAGGTAGCTCCTACGAGCAGTACTTC.

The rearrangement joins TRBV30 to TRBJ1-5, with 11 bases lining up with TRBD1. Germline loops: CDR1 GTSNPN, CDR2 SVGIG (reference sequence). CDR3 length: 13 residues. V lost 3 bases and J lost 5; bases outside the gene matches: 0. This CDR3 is CAWRGQGDQPQHF. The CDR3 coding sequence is TGTGCCTGGAGGGGACAGGGGGATCAGCCCCAGCATTTT.

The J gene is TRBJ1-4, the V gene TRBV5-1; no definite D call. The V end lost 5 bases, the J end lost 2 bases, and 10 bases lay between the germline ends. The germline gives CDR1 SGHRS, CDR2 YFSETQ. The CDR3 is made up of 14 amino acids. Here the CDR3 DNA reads TGCGCCAGCAGATTACAGCCCACTAATGAAAAACTGTTTTTT. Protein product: CASRLQPTNEKLFF.

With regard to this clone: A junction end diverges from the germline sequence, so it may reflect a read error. The DNA for the CDR3 is TGCGCCAGCCGCCAGACTATCGGGACTAATCAGCCCCAGCATTTT. Translating gives CASRQTIGTNQPQHF. The chain is built from TRBV4-1 and TRBJ1-5, with D perhaps matching TRBD1 (5 bases). Germline CDR1 MGHRA, CDR2 YSYEKL. The CDR3 is made up of 15 amino acids.

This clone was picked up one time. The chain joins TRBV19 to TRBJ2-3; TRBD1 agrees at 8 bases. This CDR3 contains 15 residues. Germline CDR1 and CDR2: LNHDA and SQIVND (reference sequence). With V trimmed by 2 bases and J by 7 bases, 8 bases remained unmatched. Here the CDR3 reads CASSIWKTGVNTQYF. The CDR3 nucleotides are TGTGCCAGTAGTATATGGAAGACAGGGGTCAATACGCAGTATTTT.

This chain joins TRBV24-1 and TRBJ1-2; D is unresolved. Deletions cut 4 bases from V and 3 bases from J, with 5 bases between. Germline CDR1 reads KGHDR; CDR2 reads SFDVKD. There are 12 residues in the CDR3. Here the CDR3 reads CATSDGYYGYTF. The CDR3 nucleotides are TGTGCCACCAGTGACGGGTACTATGGCTACACCTTC.

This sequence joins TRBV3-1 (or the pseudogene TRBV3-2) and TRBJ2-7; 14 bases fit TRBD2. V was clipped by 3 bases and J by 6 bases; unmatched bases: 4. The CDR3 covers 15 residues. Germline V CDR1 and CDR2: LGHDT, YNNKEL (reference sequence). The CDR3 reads CASSQTSGGAVEQYF. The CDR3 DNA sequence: TGTGCCAGCAGCCAGACTAGCGGGGGGGCTGTCGAGCAGTACTTC.

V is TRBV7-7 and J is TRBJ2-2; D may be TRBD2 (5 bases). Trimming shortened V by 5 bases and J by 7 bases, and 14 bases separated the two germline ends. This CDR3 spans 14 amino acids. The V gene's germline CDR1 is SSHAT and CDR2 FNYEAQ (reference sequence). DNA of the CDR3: TGTGCCAGCAGCCTCCGGCTAGCCATCGGGGAGCTGTTTTTT. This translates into CASSLRLAIGELFF.